The T cell receptor beta chain under discussion was sequenced for a study of T-cell reconstitution after alpha-beta-depleted transplantation in children. This clonotype was observed at least ten times. Germline CDR1 reads PRHDT; CDR2 reads FYEKMQ (reference sequence). V was cut by 3 bases and J by 2 bases, with 19 bases left in between. The CDR3 length is 17 residues. This sample's TCRbeta library carried unique molecular identifier barcodes. Via MiXCR, TCRdb re-called the PCR reads, giving one row per CDR3 protein. The repertoire has approximately 420,000 distinct CDR3 sequences, roughly a tenth of them found once; the top ten carry 5% to 6.5%.

The specimen comprised PBMCs from the stem cell graft donor, sampled from the stem cell graft. This chain links TRBV13 with TRBJ1-1, with D perhaps matching TRBD1 (5 bases). This receptor was obtained from a human donor who donated a stem cell graft to a child with acute myeloid leukemia. DNA of the CDR3: TGTGCCAGCAGCTTTCTTGTCATGGGGGGTAGAAACACTGAAGCTTTCTTT. Encoded protein: CASSFLVMGGRNTEAFF.